This passage covers 27 T cell receptor beta chains from one sample sequenced in a study of shared clonotypes between healthy human individuals. Data came from immunoSEQ multiplex PCR; TCRdb stores just in-frame clones and leaves some out. In the table there are 550,000 to 800,000 clones, roughly 70% of which are singletons. The sample taken for sequencing was memory CD4+ T cells sorted from blood. Regarding subset: CD45RA-negative fraction. These TCRs come from a woman in her thirties in good health.

V usage is TRBV19 and J usage is TRBJ2-7, with 7 nucleotides matching TRBD1. This CDR3 has 16 residues. CDR1 and CDR2 from the germline V gene are LNHDA and SQIVND (reference sequence). Germline trimming cut 3 bases from V and 3 bases from J; bases unmatched to any gene: 11. The CDR3 region is CASSIIATGSFYEQYF. The CDR3 DNA is TGTGCCAGTAGTATCATCGCGACAGGGAGCTTCTACGAGCAGTACTTC.

The chain is built from TRBV28 and TRBJ2-2, with 7 nucleotides matching TRBD2. The length of the CDR3 is 16 residues. Germline V gene lookup returns CDR1 MDHEN and CDR2 SYDVKM. Losses at the gene ends were 3 bases for V and 3 bases for J; bases not matched to a gene: 7. CDR3 sequence: CASSFSAGAHTGELFF. The CDR3 DNA follows: TGTGCCAGCAGTTTCTCGGCGGGAGCCCACACCGGGGAGCTGTTTTTT.

To note about this clone: Other DNA sequences in this specimen translate into the identical CDR3. J is TRBJ2-7 and V is TRBV5-1, with D unclear. Germline CDR1 reads SGHRS; CDR2 reads YFSETQ. Between the trimmed V and J ends, which lost 0 bases and 3 bases, there was a span of 7 bases. The CDR3 spans 13 residues. CDR3: CASSLGPGYEQYF. The CDR3 DNA is TGCGCCAGCAGCTTGGGGCCAGGCTACGAGCAGTACTTC.

V gene TRBV5-1 combines with J gene TRBJ2-5; TRBD2 might be the D (6 bases). The CDR3 sequence is 15 residues long. Germline V gives CDR1 SGHRS, CDR2 YFSETQ. V lost 3 bases and J 4 bases, leaving 16 bases between the germline ends. In nucleotides, the CDR3 is TGCGCCAGCAGCTCCGGCAGGAGGGGCTCAGAGACCCAGTACTTC. Residues: CASSSGRRGSETQYF.

The genes are TRBV11-2 and TRBJ2-1; D is uncertain. The CDR3 consists of 13 residues. Germline assignment: CDR1 SGHAT and CDR2 FQNNGV. Trimming shortened V by 0 bases and J by 12 bases, and 12 bases separated the two germline ends. The CDR3 loop reads CASSLEDTSGQFF. CDR3 nucleotides: TGTGCCAGCAGCTTAGAAGACACGTCGGGGCAGTTCTTC.

The chain couples TRBV5-1 to TRBJ2-1; TRBD2 matches 16 bases. Germline-derived CDR1 and CDR2 are SGHRS and YFSETQ. Losses at the gene ends were 3 bases for V and 7 bases for J; bases not matched to a gene: 7. The CDR3 spans 17 residues. CDR3 in DNA: TGCGCCAGCAGCTCAGGGACTAGCGGGAGGGCCGGAAATGAGCAGTTCTTC. It specifies CASSSGTSGRAGNEQFF.

The V and J genes are TRBV28 and TRBJ1-1; D not certain. Deletions cut 7 bases from V and 0 bases from J, with 18 bases between. Germline V gene sequence: CDR1 MDHEN, CDR2 SYDVKM. This CDR3 comprises 16 residues. The CDR3 spells CASTPVGREMNTEAFF. CDR3 in DNA: TGTGCCAGCACCCCCGTGGGGAGGGAGATGAACACTGAAGCTTTCTTT. The full variable domain, completed using reference TRBV28 and TRBJ1-1, is DVKVTQSSRYLVKRTGEKVFLECVQDMDHENMFWYRQDPGLGLRLIYFSYDVKMKEKGDIPEGYSVSREKKERFSLILESASTNQTSMYLCASTPVGREMNTEAFFGQGTRLTVV.

The rearrangement joins TRBV18 to TRBJ1-2, with 9 bases fitting TRBD1. The CDR3 covers 16 residues. Germline CDR1 KGHSH, CDR2 LQKENI. Trimming removed 7 bases from V and 8 bases from J; junction bases left unmatched: 17. The CDR3 loop is CASWNLRDRDSGGYTF. As DNA, the CDR3 is TGTGCCAGCTGGAACCTCCGGGACAGGGACTCGGGCGGCTACACCTTC.

This clone has only one observation. The chain is built from TRBV10-3 and TRBJ1-5; 8 nucleotides agree with TRBD1. Trimming cost V 0 bases and J 9 bases; bases outside gene matches: 7. CDR1 is ENHRY and CDR2 is SYGVKD in the germline V gene. CDR3 size: 15 residues. The CDR3 sequence is CAISESGQVQGPQHF. As DNA, the CDR3 is TGTGCCATCAGTGAGTCGGGACAGGTGCAAGGGCCCCAGCATTTT.

The chain uses TRBV10-2 and TRBJ2-7; D possibly corresponds to TRBD2 (5 bases). V gave up 5 bases and J gave up 0 bases, with 14 bases separating them. CDR1 is WSHSY, CDR2 SAAADI, per germline. The length of the CDR3 is 15 residues. CDR3 in amino acids: CASSQHGVSSYEQYF. DNA for the CDR3: TGCGCCAGCAGTCAACACGGGGTCAGCTCCTACGAGCAGTACTTC.

DNA of the CDR3: TGTGCCATCAGTGAGTCTACGGGAGGCCACAATGAGCAGTTCTTC. Its protein is CAISESTGGHNEQFF. The chain couples TRBV10-3 to TRBJ2-1, with 7 bases identical to TRBD2. V was clipped by 0 bases and J by 5 bases; unmatched bases: 4. Germline CDR1 and CDR2: ENHRY and SYGVKD. The CDR3 is 15 residues long.

The chain links TRBV9 to TRBJ2-3; tentative D call: TRBD2 (6 bases). Looked up from germline, CDR1 is SGDLS and CDR2 is YYNGEE. The V end was cut by 2 bases, the J end by 0 bases, with 13 bases between. The CDR3 is 16 residues long. CDR3 nucleotide sequence: TGTGCCAGCAGCGTCACTAGCAGAAAAAGCACAGATACGCAGTATTTT. Translation gives CASSVTSRKSTDTQYF.

The CDR3 nucleotides read TGCAGCGTTGCGCTGGAGGCGGGAGGATTTAATGAGCAGTTCTTC. This encodes CSVALEAGGFNEQFF. This sequence joins TRBV29-1 and TRBJ2-1, with 8 bases matching TRBD2. With V trimmed by 4 bases and J by 7 bases, 12 bases remained unmatched. The CDR3 length is 15 residues. Germline V gene data show CDR1 as SQVTM and CDR2 as ANQGSEA.

This chain joins TRBV5-1 and TRBJ2-1; the D gene is possibly TRBD1 (6 bases). With 4 bases removed from V and 7 bases from J, the gap between germline ends came to 18 bases. CDR3 length: 15 amino acids. Per germline, CDR1 SGHRS and CDR2 YFSETQ. Here the CDR3 DNA reads TGCGCCAGCAGCCTCAGAGCAGGGGACGTGAATGAGCAGTTCTTC. Residues: CASSLRAGDVNEQFF.

On this clone: Other DNA sequences of this sample code for an identical CDR3. The chain has TRBV14 and TRBJ1-1, with D unresolved. V was shortened by 3 bases and J by 1 base, with 6 bases between the two germline ends. The CDR3 consists of 13 residues. Per germline, CDR1 SGHDN and CDR2 FVKESK. CDR3 loop: CASSQIQNTEAFF. The CDR3 DNA reads TGTGCCAGCAGCCAGATTCAGAACACTGAAGCTTTCTTT.

V is TRBV9 and J is TRBJ2-2; TRBD2 agrees at 11 bases. J was trimmed by 7 bases and V by 4 bases; bases with no gene match: 9. Germline V gene sequence: CDR1 SGDLS, CDR2 YYNGEE. The CDR3 is 16 residues long. The CDR3 is CASSFGTSGPDGELFF. DNA of the CDR3: TGTGCCAGCAGCTTTGGGACTAGCGGCCCGGACGGGGAGCTGTTTTTT.

The chain uses TRBV11-1 and TRBJ2-3; 12 positions match TRBD1. The germline gives CDR1 SGHAT, CDR2 FQDESV (reference sequence). There are 18 residues in the CDR3. The J segment lost 6 bases and the V segment lost 2 bases, leaving 12 bases of the junction unmatched. CDR3 protein: CASSLKIGTGGARDTQYF. The CDR3 DNA sequence: TGTGCCAGCAGCTTAAAGATAGGGACAGGGGGCGCGAGGGATACGCAGTATTTT.

J is TRBJ2-1 and V is TRBV5-1, with D maybe TRBD2 (6 bases). CDR1 is SGHRS, CDR2 YFSETQ, per germline. CDR3 length: 13 residues. The V end lost 1 base, the J end lost 5 bases, and 7 bases lay between the germline ends. CDR3 DNA: TGCGCCAGCAGCTTGTTAGCGGACAATGAGCAGTTCTTC. Its translation is CASSLLADNEQFF.

This clone showed up just once. The chain recombines TRBV19 with TRBJ2-7; D is perhaps TRBD2 (5 bases). Trimming pared 7 bases from V and 3 bases from J, leaving 19 bases between. There are 15 residues in the CDR3. The germline V gene has CDR1 LNHDA and CDR2 SQIVND (reference sequence). The CDR3 is CASTKVWGVGYEQYF. CDR3 DNA: TGTGCCAGTACCAAGGTTTGGGGAGTTGGCTACGAGCAGTACTTC.

The chain joins TRBV11-2 to TRBJ2-7; weak D call: TRBD1 (6 bases). The germline CDR1 and CDR2 sequences are SGHAT and FQNNGV. Trimming left V 3 bases short and J 2 bases short, with 11 bases between. The CDR3 totals 14 residues. The DNA of the CDR3 is TGTGCCAGCAGCTTTTTGGACAGAGCCTACGAGCAGTACTTC. This gives the protein CASSFLDRAYEQYF.

The chain is built from TRBV18 and TRBJ1-1; no clear D gene. V was shortened by 6 bases and J by 0 bases, with 20 bases between the two germline ends. CDR1 and CDR2 from the germline V gene are KGHSH and LQKENI. The CDR3 contains 17 residues. The CDR3 DNA is TGTGCCAGCTCCCAATATAACGCCTTGGGCGTGAACACTGAAGCTTTCTTT. Translating gives CASSQYNALGVNTEAFF.

CDR3 coding DNA: TGTGCCATCAGTGACCCAGGGGGATTGGGTTCCAATCAGCCCCAGCATTTT. Protein sequence: CAISDPGGLGSNQPQHF. The genes are TRBV10-3 and TRBJ1-5, with 7 bases identical to TRBD1. The CDR3 covers 17 residues. V dropped 3 bases and J dropped 3; count of bases not matched to a gene: 11. The V gene's germline CDR1 is ENHRY and CDR2 SYGVKD.

This clone occurred a few times. J is TRBJ2-3 and V is TRBV11-2, with unresolved D. Germline V gene data show CDR1 as SGHAT and CDR2 as FQNNGV. The V and J ends lost 5 bases and 2 bases respectively, with 2 bases between them. This CDR3 comprises 11 residues. The CDR3 sequence is CASSHTDTQYF. CDR3 bases: TGTGCCAGCAGCCACACAGATACGCAGTATTTT.

With respect to this clone: Other DNA sequences in this specimen translate into the identical CDR3. This sequence joins TRBV5-1 and TRBJ1-2; D is possibly TRBD1 (6 bases). The CDR3 is 13 amino acids. V lost 2 bases to trimming and J lost 3 bases, with 8 bases between them. Germline V lookup: CDR1 SGHRS, CDR2 YFSETQ. The CDR3 loop is CASSLGGDYGYTF. In DNA, the CDR3 is TGCGCCAGCAGCTTAGGGGGGGACTATGGCTACACCTTC.

This clone appeared a single time. Other DNA sequences in the sample encode the same CDR3. The V gene is TRBV6-6, the J gene TRBJ1-1; perhaps TRBD1 as D (5 bases). V was clipped by 3 bases and J by 1 base, with 9 bases between them. Germline CDR1 reads MNHNY; CDR2 reads SVGAGI (reference sequence). The CDR3 extends over 14 amino acids. The CDR3 nucleotides are TGTGCCAGCAGTTATGGGGACCGGAACACTGAAGCTTTCTTT. This gives the protein CASSYGDRNTEAFF.

The chain couples TRBV29-1 to TRBJ2-7, with 10 bases that match TRBD2. The CDR3 is made up of 14 amino acids. From germline, CDR1 is SQVTM and CDR2 ANQGSEA. Germline trimming cut 4 bases from V and 5 bases from J; bases unmatched to any gene: 8. The CDR3 loop is CSVVGLAGGHEQYF. For the CDR3, the DNA is TGCAGCGTTGTAGGTTTAGCGGGAGGTCACGAGCAGTACTTC.

The rearrangement uses TRBV19 and TRBJ2-7, with D maybe TRBD2 (6 bases). V was shortened by 4 bases and J by 0 bases, with 13 bases between the two germline ends. Per germline, CDR1 LNHDA and CDR2 SQIVND (reference sequence). CDR3 length equals 15 residues. The DNA for the CDR3 is TGTGCCAGTAGTAGGAGGGACGTAGGCTCCTACGAGCAGTACTTC. Translated: CASSRRDVGSYEQYF.